The rows below give T cell receptor beta chains drawn from one sample of a study of blood T cell repertoires in COVID-19. Measured with immunoSEQ multiplex PCR; TCRdb has only the in-frame clones, and not every one. The sample records hundreds of thousands of clones, 70% to 85% being singletons. The sequenced sample consisted of peripheral blood. These receptors were obtained from an elderly woman with acute or convalescent COVID-19. CDR3s include the opening cysteine and the closing phenylalanine or tryptophan.

V: TRBV11-3; CDR3: CASSFGGSDNEQFF
V: TRBV7-9; CDR3: CASSSDLQGARTEAFF
V: TRBV9; CDR3: CASSGAEGYNEQFF
V: TRBV7-2; CDR3: CASSFRGRNTEAFF
V: TRBV29-1; CDR3: CSGRDTQETQYF
V: TRBV5-4; CDR3: CASSKGQGETQYF
V: TRBV10-2; CDR3: CASSLDRTSGGQLSSYEQYF
V: TRBV7-9; CDR3: CASSPGTSGVVYNEQFF
V: TRBV3-1/TRBV3-2; CDR3: CASSQVVTGELFF
V: TRBV2; CDR3: CAIKASSGGRDTQYF
V: TRBV29-1; CDR3: CSAPPGGGVDGYTF
V: TRBV7-2; CDR3: CASSLRQGVNQPQHF
V: TRBV7-9; CDR3: CASSLDHGETQYF
V: TRBV15; CDR3: CATSRGQGHEKLFF
V: TRBV30; CDR3: CAWSGGHGEKLFF
V: TRBV30; CDR3: CAWSVQIGGANTGELFF
V: TRBV7-8; CDR3: CASTPLGQGFGELFF
V: TRBV7-6; CDR3: CASSSGTGSYEQYF
V: TRBV7-9; CDR3: CASSFHDRDKNF